These 23 T cell receptor beta chains originate from one sample sequenced in a study of cytomegalovirus exposure and HLA in healthy donors. The PCR employed 60 Vbeta primers together with 13 Jbeta primers. The data were produced by immunoSEQ multiplex PCR, yet TCRdb's version contains in-frame clones alone and is incomplete. The data show roughly 290,000 clones, roughly 80% seen once. Sequencing was done on a sample of PBMCs. These receptors all stem from a girl aged 2 to 10 in good health and CMV-seronegative.

The chain couples TRBV6-6 to TRBJ2-5; TRBD2 aligns across 11 bases. There are 14 residues in the CDR3. Germline CDR1 reads MNHNY; CDR2 reads SVGAGI (reference sequence). Trimming at V came to 6 bases and at J to 6 bases, leaving 6 bases not matched to a gene. Written as DNA, the CDR3 is TGTGCCAGCAGGCGGACTAGCGGGTCAAAGACCCAGTACTTC. This translates into CASRRTSGSKTQYF.

The chain couples TRBV19 to TRBJ1-5, with a weak D call TRBD1 (5 bases). Germline loops: CDR1 LNHDA, CDR2 SQIVND (reference sequence). The V end lost 9 bases, the J end lost 3 bases, and 12 bases lay between the germline ends. The CDR3 is 13 residues long. CDR3 loop: CASDPGSNQPQHF. DNA of the CDR3: TGTGCCAGCGACCCAGGGTCCAATCAGCCCCAGCATTTT.

This clone showed up just once. CDR3 bases: TGTGCCAGCAGCCATCATCTCCAGGGGCAAGAGACCCAGTACTTC. This translates into CASSHHLQGQETQYF. The gene calls are TRBV7-2 and TRBJ2-5, with D perhaps matching TRBD1 (6 bases). The V gene lost 5 bases and the J gene lost 2 bases, with 15 bases spanning the gap. The CDR3 runs 15 residues. The germline CDR1 and CDR2 sequences are SGHTA and FQGNSA.

The rearrangement links TRBV5-3 to TRBJ1-3; TRBD1 matches 10 bases. TRBV5-3 carries the ORF label, with uncertain function. The length of the CDR3 is 17 residues. J gave up 2 bases and V 4 bases, and 9 bases lay outside the gene matches. The CDR3 nucleotides read TGTGCCAGAAGCCGGGGCGGACAGGGGGGACCTGGAAACACCATATATTTT. Amino acids: CARSRGGQGGPGNTIYF.

This chain joins TRBV15 and TRBJ1-4, with TRBD1 matching 9 bases. Germline V gene lookup returns CDR1 LNHNV and CDR2 YYDKDF (reference sequence). Trimming at V came to 4 bases and at J to 5 bases, leaving 11 bases not matched to a gene. The CDR3 runs to 17 residues. The CDR3 loop reads CATSNRGRGARNEKLFF. DNA for the CDR3: TGTGCCACCAGCAACAGGGGGCGCGGAGCCCGGAATGAAAAACTGTTTTTT.

This chain uses TRBV6-6 with TRBJ1-3; D might be TRBD1 (5 bases). This CDR3 is built from 13 residues. From germline, CDR1 is MNHNY and CDR2 SVGAGI (reference sequence). V dropped 6 bases and J dropped 2 bases, with 8 bases sitting between them. CDR3 coding DNA: TGTGCCAGCAGCCAGGGTGCTGGAAACACCATATATTTT. Its protein product is CASSQGAGNTIYF.

This chain links TRBV7-7 with TRBJ2-1, with a tentative D call TRBD1 (5 bases). The germline V gene encodes CDR1 SSHAT and CDR2 FNYEAQ (reference sequence). The length of the CDR3 is 13 residues. Trimming cost V 6 bases and J 8 bases, with 14 bases left between them. CDR3 DNA sequence: TGTGCCAGCAGTACAATAAGGGGCCATGAGCAGTTCTTC. It translates to CASSTIRGHEQFF.

The V gene is TRBV11-3, the J gene TRBJ2-5; D is perhaps TRBD1 (6 bases). The CDR3 extends over 15 amino acids. CDR1 and CDR2 from the germline V gene are SGHNT and YENEEA. V shed 4 bases and J shed 6 bases, with 18 bases lying between them. In DNA, the CDR3 is TGTGCCAGCAGCTCAACGGGACAACCTTTCCAGACCCAGTACTTC. It encodes CASSSTGQPFQTQYF.

The chain combines TRBV30 with TRBJ1-4; D is unresolved. The CDR3 has 11 residues. CDR1 is GTSNPN and CDR2 is SVGIG in the germline V gene (reference sequence). V was pared by 5 bases and J by 7 bases, with 8 bases between. The CDR3 is CAWGSGEKLFF. The CDR3 nucleotides are TGTGCCTGGGGCTCAGGTGAAAAACTGTTTTTT.

This chain connects TRBV18 to TRBJ1-1; no definite D call. V lost 8 bases to trimming and J lost 4 bases, with 8 bases between them. Germline V lookup: CDR1 KGHSH, CDR2 LQKENI. The CDR3 loop spans 11 amino acids. Here the CDR3 reads CASRAGTEAFF. The CDR3 DNA reads TGTGCCAGCCGCGCGGGCACTGAAGCTTTCTTT.

The chain links TRBV6-1 to TRBJ2-3, with D maybe TRBD1 (5 bases). Germline values: CDR1 MNHNS, CDR2 SASEGT. The CDR3 is 14 amino acids. V lost 3 bases, J lost 5 bases, and 12 bases lay in between. The CDR3 region is CASSEMVTGDTQYF. CDR3 nucleotides: TGTGCCAGCAGTGAGATGGTAACAGGAGATACGCAGTATTTT.

The CDR3 nucleotides read TGTGCCAGCAGTTTAACCAGAAACTATGGCTACACCTTC. It is translated as CASSLTRNYGYTF. The rearrangement uses TRBV6-5 and TRBJ1-2; D is ambiguous. Germline CDR1 and CDR2: MNHEY and SVGAGI. The CDR3 length is 13 residues. The V and J ends lost 4 bases and 2 bases respectively, with 8 bases between them.

The chain has TRBV5-4 and TRBJ1-5; D perhaps matches TRBD1 (5 bases). Trimming took 3 bases from V and 8 from J, leaving 6 bases between them. CDR1 and CDR2 (germline): SGHNT, YYREEE (reference sequence). The CDR3 is 11 amino acids. CDR3 sequence reads: CASSSREPQHF. DNA for the CDR3: TGTGCCAGCAGCTCCAGGGAGCCCCAGCATTTT.

This chain links TRBV27 with TRBJ2-5; no firm D call. The DNA end is a closer match to TRBJ2-7, so the J assignment may be wrong. The CDR3 extends over 15 amino acids. CDR1 is MNHEY, CDR2 SMNVEV, per germline (reference sequence). Here the CDR3 reads CASSSSYRPGYEQYF. In DNA form, the CDR3 reads TGTGCCAGCAGTTCCTCTTATAGACCAGGCTACGAGCAGTACTTC.

For the CDR3, the DNA is TGTGCCAGCAGTTTATCTGAACTTCCGAACTACGAGCAGTACTTC. This codes for CASSLSELPNYEQYF. This chain uses TRBV28 with TRBJ2-7, with D unresolved. This CDR3 is built from 15 residues. CDR1 and CDR2 from the germline V gene are MDHEN and SYDVKM. V was cut by 1 base and J by 3 bases, with 13 bases left in between.

This chain links TRBV7-3 with TRBJ2-3; D may be TRBD2 (5 bases). V lost 3 bases to trimming and J lost 4 bases, with 8 bases between them. The CDR3 consists of 13 residues. Germline V gene lookup returns CDR1 SGHTA and CDR2 FQGTGA. CDR3 residues: CASSLQLADTQYF. Here the CDR3 DNA reads TGTGCCAGCAGCTTGCAACTAGCAGATACGCAGTATTTT. The whole variable domain, remainder taken from reference TRBV7-3 and TRBJ2-3, is GAGVSQTPSNKVTEKGKYVELRCDPISGHTALYWYRQSLGQGPEFLIYFQGTGAADDSGLPNDRFFAVRPEGSVSTLKIQRTERGDSAVYLCASSLQLADTQYFGPGTRLTVL.

V gene TRBV28 combines with J gene TRBJ2-2; D perhaps matches TRBD2 (6 bases). Trimming took off 6 bases at V and 0 bases at J, with 14 bases between the two ends. The CDR3 totals 16 residues. Germline V lookup: CDR1 MDHEN, CDR2 SYDVKM. This CDR3 is CASRTRRASNTGELFF. For the CDR3, the DNA is TGTGCCAGCAGAACAAGGAGGGCTTCGAACACCGGGGAGCTGTTTTTT.

The chain links TRBV13 to TRBJ2-5, with TRBD2 matching over 9 bases. In germline, CDR1 is PRHDT, CDR2 FYEKMQ (reference sequence). The junction had 16 bases not matched to a gene; V was cut back by 5 bases and J by 9 bases. CDR3 size: 16 residues. CDR3 coding DNA: TGTGCCAGCAGCCCGGGACTAGCCATGGGAGGGGAGGCCCAGTACTTC. It specifies CASSPGLAMGGEAQYF.

The chain uses TRBV28 and TRBJ2-7; the D gene is possibly TRBD2 (7 bases). CDR1 and CDR2 from the germline V gene are MDHEN and SYDVKM. Trimming removed 5 bases at V and 3 bases at J, with 23 bases between. The CDR3 has 17 amino acids. DNA of the CDR3: TGTGCCAGCAGTCCCAGGGGTAGCGGGCTACCTCACTACGAGCAGTACTTC. As protein: CASSPRGSGLPHYEQYF.

Written as DNA, the CDR3 is TGTGCCAGCAGTTCCGGGACAGGGGTTAGCATTCGCGAGCAGTACTTC. Translating it yields CASSSGTGVSIREQYF. The chain uses TRBV27 and TRBJ2-7; TRBD1 matches 10 bases. V gave up 4 bases and J gave up 6 bases; unmatched junction bases: 12. CDR3 length: 16 residues. CDR1 and CDR2 (germline): MNHEY, SMNVEV (reference sequence).

This clone was found a few times. This chain links TRBV2 with TRBJ1-5; 7 nucleotides agree with TRBD1. After removal of 6 bases from V and 6 bases from J, the junction contained 5 bases not matched to a gene. Germline V lookup: CDR1 SNHLY, CDR2 FYNNEI. This CDR3 region has 13 residues. Here the CDR3 reads CASSFTGVQPQHF. The CDR3 DNA reads TGTGCCAGCAGCTTTACAGGGGTTCAGCCCCAGCATTTT.

The chain couples TRBV19 to TRBJ1-1; possible D gene TRBD1, 5 bases. The CDR3 spans 14 residues. V lost 1 base, J lost 0 bases, and 6 bases lay in between. Germline loops: CDR1 LNHDA, CDR2 SQIVND (reference sequence). Here the CDR3 reads CASSIVGVNTEAFF. The CDR3 region has the DNA TGTGCCAGTAGTATAGTAGGGGTGAACACTGAAGCTTTCTTT.

The chain links TRBV19 to TRBJ1-5; D is perhaps TRBD1 (5 bases). Deletions cut 6 bases from V and 0 bases from J, with 9 bases between. Germline CDR1 LNHDA, CDR2 SQIVND (reference sequence). The CDR3 runs 14 residues. The CDR3 region has the DNA TGTGCCAGTAGAGCAGGGTATAGCAATCAGCCCCAGCATTTT. Its protein is CASRAGYSNQPQHF. Complete variable domain (other parts from reference TRBV19 and TRBJ1-5): DGGITQSPKYLFRKEGQNVTLSCEQNLNHDAMYWYRQDPGQGLRLIYYSQIVNDFQKGDIAEGYSVSREKKESFPLTVTSAQKNPTAFYLCASRAGYSNQPQHFGDGTRLSIL.